These 26 T cell receptor beta chains came from one sample sequenced in a study of T-cell memory formation after mild COVID-19. TCRdb called the 5' RACE reads again in MiXCR, with one record for every CDR3 protein. Of 300,000 to 350,000 distinct CDR3 sequences in the sample, approximately 19% were seen once. The sample was PBMCs or a T cell subset sorted from them (not recorded which). These receptors were taken from a man in his late teens or twenties who had mild COVID-19 (a few samples of this study predate the infection). Cell type and time point are not known.

In nucleotides, the CDR3 is TGCGCCAGCAGCGGGGGGATAGCGTTGACTGAGCAGTTCTTC. Residues: CASSGGIALTEQFF. The chain couples TRBV5-1 to TRBJ2-1; maybe TRBD2 (6 bases). V was clipped by 4 bases and J by 9 bases, with 17 bases between them. The length of the CDR3 is 14 residues. The V gene's germline CDR1 is SGHRS and CDR2 YFSETQ.

This clonotype has only a few counts. The V gene is TRBV20-1, the J gene TRBJ2-7; no reliable D call. V lost 0 bases to trimming and J lost 3 bases, with 9 bases between them. The CDR3 contains 13 residues. CDR1 and CDR2 from the germline V gene are DFQATT and SNEGSKA (reference sequence). CDR3 protein: CSARDQAGYEQYF. CDR3 nucleotides: TGCAGTGCTAGAGATCAGGCTGGCTACGAGCAGTACTTC.

This clonotype has a handful of counts. This chain links TRBV12-3 or TRBV12-4 with TRBJ2-2; D possibly corresponds to TRBD2 (6 bases). The CDR3 sequence is 15 residues long. V lost 3 bases and J lost 3, with 11 bases in between. Here the CDR3 reads CASSFRLGYTGELFF. In DNA form, the CDR3 reads TGTGCCAGCAGTTTCAGACTAGGCTACACCGGGGAGCTGTTTTTT.

As regards this clonotype: The junction shows a germline mismatch at one end, possibly a read error. The V gene is TRBV5-1, the J gene TRBJ1-2, with D unclear. CDR1 is SGHRS and CDR2 is YFSETQ in the germline V gene. The CDR3 has 13 residues. CDR3 region: CASSLMGDYGYSF. CDR3 DNA sequence: TGCGCCAGCAGCTTGATGGGCGACTATGGCTACAGCTTC.

This clonotype was counted only a few times. The CDR3 coding sequence is TGCGCCAGCAGCCAAGGAAAGCGGTGGAAACCAGGAGATACGCAGTATTTT. Its protein is CASSQGKRWKPGDTQYF. V is TRBV4-1 and J is TRBJ2-3, with D tentatively TRBD2 (5 bases). The CDR3 has 17 amino acids. Trimming took off 1 base at V and 5 bases at J, with 19 bases between the two ends. Germline CDR1 reads MGHRA; CDR2 reads YSYEKL.

The chain links TRBV5-1 to TRBJ2-3; D ambiguous. Germline CDR1 SGHRS, CDR2 YFSETQ. The CDR3 covers 12 residues. Trimming left V 5 bases short and J 5 bases short, with 9 bases between. CDR3 in DNA: TGCGCCAGCAGAAGGGATGGAGATACGCAGTATTTT. Amino acid sequence: CASRRDGDTQYF.

The genes are TRBV20-1 and TRBJ1-2; D is unclear. From germline, CDR1 is DFQATT and CDR2 SNEGSKA (reference sequence). The V end lost 7 bases, the J end lost 7 bases, and 13 bases lay between the germline ends. This CDR3 has 11 amino acids. In DNA, the CDR3 is TGCAGTGATATCGGCGCCGTTGGCTACACCTTC. This gives the protein CSDIGAVGYTF.

CDR3 region: CASSRTSGITDTQYF. CDR3 nucleotide sequence: TGCGCCAGCAGCAGGACTAGCGGGATCACAGATACGCAGTATTTT. V gene TRBV4-1 combines with J gene TRBJ2-3; 12 nucleotides align to TRBD2. Germline V CDR1 and CDR2: MGHRA, YSYEKL. J was trimmed by 2 bases and V by 5 bases; bases with no gene match: 2. The CDR3 covers 15 residues.

This clonotype was found many times. The chain employs TRBV5-5 and TRBJ2-1; no definite D call. The CDR3 spans 17 residues. The V gene's germline CDR1 is SGHKS and CDR2 YYEKEE (reference sequence). Trimming took off 1 base at V and 8 bases at J, with 22 bases between the two ends. CDR3: CASSLFGLNSEGDEQFF. The DNA of the CDR3 is TGTGCCAGCAGCTTGTTCGGGCTTAATTCCGAAGGCGATGAGCAGTTCTTC.

The rearrangement joins TRBV6-6 to TRBJ1-4, with TRBD1 matching over 9 bases. The CDR3 is 15 amino acids. The V and J ends lost 5 bases and 8 bases, in that order; junction bases with no gene match: 9. Germline V CDR1 and CDR2: MNHNY, SVGAGI (reference sequence). The CDR3 bases are TGTGCCAGCAGTCACCGGGACAGGGTTGGAGAAAAACTGTTTTTT. Translation gives CASSHRDRVGEKLFF.

This clonotype was picked up a small number of times. The J gene is TRBJ2-6, the V gene TRBV7-9, with D hard to call. Trimming took off 4 bases at V and 4 bases at J, with 14 bases between the two ends. Germline CDR1 reads SEHNR; CDR2 reads FQNEAQ (reference sequence). The CDR3 has 16 residues. DNA for the CDR3: TGTGCCAGCAGCTCCCATAACCTGGTAGGGGCCAACGTCCTGACTTTC. Translated, it gives CASSSHNLVGANVLTF.

The chain is built from TRBV6-2 or TRBV6-3 and TRBJ1-6; D not resolved. The V end lost 0 bases, the J end lost 10 bases, and 7 bases lay between the germline ends. Germline V gene lookup returns CDR1 MNHEY and CDR2 SVGEGT. This CDR3 comprises 13 residues. DNA of the CDR3: TGTGCCAGCAGTTACTCAGAGGAGTCACCCCTCCACTTT. This encodes CASSYSEESPLHF.

V usage is TRBV9 and J usage is TRBJ2-3, with D possibly TRBD2 on 5 matching bases. The germline CDR1 and CDR2 sequences are SGDLS and YYNGEE. The CDR3 has 16 amino acids. V gave up 2 bases and J gave up 0 bases, with 13 bases separating them. The CDR3, as DNA: TGTGCCAGCAGCGTCCGCGGAGGCTCTAGCACAGATACGCAGTATTTT. Its protein is CASSVRGGSSTDTQYF.

In its sample, this clonotype was seen a few times. The chain recombines TRBV5-5 with TRBJ2-5; TRBD1 matches at 7 bases. The germline gives CDR1 SGHKS, CDR2 YYEKEE (reference sequence). After removal of 4 bases from V and 4 bases from J, the junction contained 10 bases not matched to a gene. The CDR3 sequence is 15 residues long. The CDR3 is CASSSTGQPRETQYF. The CDR3, as DNA: TGTGCCAGCAGCAGTACGGGACAGCCGCGAGAGACCCAGTACTTC.

DNA for the CDR3: TGCGCCAGCCCCACAGGGGAAGAGACCCAGTACTTC. Protein sequence: CASPTGEETQYF. V gene TRBV10-2 combines with J gene TRBJ2-5; TRBD1 matches 7 bases. Per germline, CDR1 WSHSY and CDR2 SAAADI. V shed 8 bases, J shed 3 bases, and the junction held 3 bases outside the gene matches. The CDR3 loop spans 12 amino acids.

This clonotype appeared a few times. The J gene is TRBJ1-2, the V gene TRBV7-8; TRBD1 is a possible D gene (5 bases). V shed 2 bases and J shed 3 bases, with 25 bases lying between them. CDR1 is SGHVS and CDR2 is FQNEAQ in the germline V gene. The CDR3 extends over 19 amino acids. This chain's CDR3 is CASSLRFRRGPRGHYGYTF. The DNA of the CDR3 is TGTGCCAGCAGCTTAAGGTTTCGGAGGGGCCCGCGGGGCCACTATGGCTACACCTTC.

This clonotype came up once. The rearrangement uses TRBV4-2 and TRBJ1-5; 8 bases are shared with TRBD1. V dropped 0 bases and J dropped 6; count of bases not matched to a gene: 10. The CDR3 covers 17 residues. Germline loops: CDR1 LGHNA, CDR2 YNFKEQ. The DNA for the CDR3 is TGTGCCAGCAGCCAAGATCATCCAGGGGGCAGTTTTCAGCCCCAGCATTTT. This translates into CASSQDHPGGSFQPQHF.

This clonotype was counted many times. The chain uses TRBV4-3 and TRBJ2-7; 7 bases line up with TRBD1. This CDR3 contains 14 residues. The junction had 2 bases not matched to a gene; V was cut back by 0 bases and J by 3 bases. Per germline, CDR1 LGHNA and CDR2 YSLEER. CDR3 DNA sequence: TGCGCCAGCAGCCAAGATGCAGGGGGCTACGAGCAGTACTTC. It encodes CASSQDAGGYEQYF.

The rearrangement joins TRBV21-1 to TRBJ1-5; no check of the table's D call, TRBD1, against the DNA was made. TRBV21-1 is flagged as a pseudogene. CDR3 size: 17 residues. CDR3: CASRPGNPRYSNQPQHF. CDR3 nucleotide sequence: TGTGCCAGCAGACCCGGGAACCCAAGGTATAGCAATCAGCCCCAGCATTTT.

This clonotype was found a few times. The chain combines TRBV7-6 with TRBJ1-1, with D unclear. The CDR3 spans 14 residues. Germline CDR1 SGHVS, CDR2 FNYEAQ. Trimming cost V 3 bases and J 3 bases, with 11 bases left between them. CDR3 DNA sequence: TGTGCCAGCAGCTTGTCCGAAGGTTACACTGAAGCTTTCTTT. Amino acid sequence: CASSLSEGYTEAFF.

The genes are TRBV12-3 or TRBV12-4 and TRBJ2-5, with 7 bases lining up with TRBD1. After removal of 4 bases from V and 5 bases from J, the junction contained 7 bases not matched to a gene. The CDR3 extends over 14 amino acids. In DNA, the CDR3 is TGTGCCAGCAGTTCACAGGGGACGGGGGAGACCCAGTACTTC. It yields the protein CASSSQGTGETQYF.

The chain couples TRBV27 to TRBJ2-2; no firm D call. The germline gives CDR1 MNHEY, CDR2 SMNVEV (reference sequence). The germline V and J ends were trimmed by 8 bases and 0 bases, with 13 bases remaining between them. The CDR3 runs 15 residues. CDR3 nucleotide sequence: TGTGCCAGCTCCGGGTCTCAAACGAACACCGGGGAGCTGTTTTTT. This sequence encodes CASSGSQTNTGELFF.

This clonotype was seen more than once but under ten times. The chain couples TRBV6-5 to TRBJ1-5; D is undetermined. CDR3 length: 13 amino acids. V gave up 6 bases and J gave up 4 bases, with 10 bases separating them. Germline V gene data show CDR1 as MNHEY and CDR2 as SVGAGI. The CDR3 sequence is CASSQRTNQPQHF. In nucleotides, the CDR3 is TGTGCCAGCAGCCAGCGGACTAATCAGCCCCAGCATTTT.

This clonotype showed up just a few times. The CDR3 region has the DNA TGTGCCAGCAGGTTAAAGGCATTCTCGGACAGCGCCTACGAGCAGTACGTC. It encodes CASRLKAFSDSAYEQYV. The genes are TRBV12-3 or TRBV12-4 and TRBJ2-7, with D possibly matching TRBD1 (6 bases). Trimming left V 6 bases short and J 2 bases short, with 23 bases between. The CDR3 length is 17 residues.

The chain is built from TRBV5-6 and TRBJ2-5; TRBD2 aligns across 14 bases. Germline V lookup: CDR1 SGHDT, CDR2 YYEEEE. The CDR3 consists of 15 residues. V lost 2 bases, J lost 7 bases, and 4 bases stayed unmatched. CDR3 sequence reads: CASSFGTSGGRTQYF. CDR3 DNA: TGTGCCAGCAGCTTCGGGACTAGCGGGGGTAGGACCCAGTACTTC.

This clonotype has a handful of counts. This chain links TRBV6-6 with TRBJ2-3; no clear D gene. The ends were cut back, 2 bases at V and 4 bases at J, with 4 bases in the middle. From germline, CDR1 is MNHNY and CDR2 SVGAGI (reference sequence). The CDR3 length is 12 residues. Here the CDR3 reads CASSYGPDTQYF. CDR3 sequence (DNA): TGTGCCAGCAGTTACGGGCCAGATACGCAGTATTTT.